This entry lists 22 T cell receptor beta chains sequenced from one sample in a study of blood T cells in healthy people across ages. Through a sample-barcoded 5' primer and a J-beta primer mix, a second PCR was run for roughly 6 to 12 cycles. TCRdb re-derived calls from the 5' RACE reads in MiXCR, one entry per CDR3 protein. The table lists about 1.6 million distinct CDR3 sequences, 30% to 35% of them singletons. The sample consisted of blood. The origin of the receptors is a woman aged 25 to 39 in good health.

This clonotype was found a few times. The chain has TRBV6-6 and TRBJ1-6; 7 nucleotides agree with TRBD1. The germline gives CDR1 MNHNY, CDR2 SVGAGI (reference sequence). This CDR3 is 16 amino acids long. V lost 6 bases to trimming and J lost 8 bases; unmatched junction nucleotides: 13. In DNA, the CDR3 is TGTGCCAGCAGAGCTCAGGGACAGCCTAAGGATTCACCCCTCCACTTT. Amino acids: CASRAQGQPKDSPLHF.

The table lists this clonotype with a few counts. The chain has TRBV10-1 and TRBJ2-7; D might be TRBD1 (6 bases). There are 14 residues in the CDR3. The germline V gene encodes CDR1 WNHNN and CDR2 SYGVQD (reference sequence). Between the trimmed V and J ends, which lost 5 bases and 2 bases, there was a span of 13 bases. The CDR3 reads CASSSRQAPYEQYF. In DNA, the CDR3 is TGCGCCAGCAGTTCCCGACAGGCACCCTACGAGCAGTACTTC.

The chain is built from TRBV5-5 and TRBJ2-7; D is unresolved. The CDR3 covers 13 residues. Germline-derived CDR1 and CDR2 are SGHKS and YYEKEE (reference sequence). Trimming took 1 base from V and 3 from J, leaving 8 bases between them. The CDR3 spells CASSLNQYYEQYF. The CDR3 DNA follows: TGTGCCAGCAGCTTGAACCAATACTACGAGCAGTACTTC.

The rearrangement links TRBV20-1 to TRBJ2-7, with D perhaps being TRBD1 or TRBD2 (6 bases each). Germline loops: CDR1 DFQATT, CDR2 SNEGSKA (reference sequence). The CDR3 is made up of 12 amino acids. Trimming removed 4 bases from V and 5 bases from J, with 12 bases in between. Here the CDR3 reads CSATRGLHEQYF. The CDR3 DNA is TGCAGTGCTACCCGGGGGCTCCACGAGCAGTACTTC.

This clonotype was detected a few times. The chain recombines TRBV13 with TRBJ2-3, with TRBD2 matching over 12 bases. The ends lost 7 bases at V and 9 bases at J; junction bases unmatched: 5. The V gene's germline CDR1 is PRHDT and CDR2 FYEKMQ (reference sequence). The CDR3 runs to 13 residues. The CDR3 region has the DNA TGTGCCAGCACCCTAGCGGGGGGGCTAACGCAGTATTTT. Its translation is CASTLAGGLTQYF.

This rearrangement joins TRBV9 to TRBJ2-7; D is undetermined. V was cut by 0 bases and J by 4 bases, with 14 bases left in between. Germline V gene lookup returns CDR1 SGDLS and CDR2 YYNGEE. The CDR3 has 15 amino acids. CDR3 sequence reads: CASSVGSQLTYEQYF. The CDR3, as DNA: TGTGCCAGCAGCGTAGGGTCTCAGTTAACATACGAGCAGTACTTC.

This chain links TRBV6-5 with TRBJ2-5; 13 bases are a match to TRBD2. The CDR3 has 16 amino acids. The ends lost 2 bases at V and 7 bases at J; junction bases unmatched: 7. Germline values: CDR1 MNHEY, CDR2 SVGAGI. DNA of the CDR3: TGTGCCAGCAGTTACCGGACTAGCGGGGGCAAGGGGACCCAGTACTTC. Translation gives CASSYRTSGGKGTQYF.

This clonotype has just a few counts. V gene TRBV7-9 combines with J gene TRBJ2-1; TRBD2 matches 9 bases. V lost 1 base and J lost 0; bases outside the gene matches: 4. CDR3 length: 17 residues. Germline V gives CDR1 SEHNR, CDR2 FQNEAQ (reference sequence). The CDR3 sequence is CASSLEEAGGSYNEQFF. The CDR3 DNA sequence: TGTGCCAGCAGCTTAGAGGAAGCGGGGGGCTCCTACAATGAGCAGTTCTTC.

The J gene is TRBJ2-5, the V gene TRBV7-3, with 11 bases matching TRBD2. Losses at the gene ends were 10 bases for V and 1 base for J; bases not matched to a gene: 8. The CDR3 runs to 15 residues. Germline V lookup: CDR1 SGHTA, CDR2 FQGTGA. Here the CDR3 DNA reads TGTGCCAACAGTACTAGCGGGAGCCCCCAAGAGACCCAGTACTTC. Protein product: CANSTSGSPQETQYF.

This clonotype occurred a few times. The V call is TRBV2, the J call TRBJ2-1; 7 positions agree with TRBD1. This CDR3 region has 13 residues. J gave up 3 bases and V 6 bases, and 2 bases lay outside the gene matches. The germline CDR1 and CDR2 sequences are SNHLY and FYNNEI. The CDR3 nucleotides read TGTGCCAGCAGAGGGACAGTCTACAATGAGCAGTTCTTC. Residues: CASRGTVYNEQFF.

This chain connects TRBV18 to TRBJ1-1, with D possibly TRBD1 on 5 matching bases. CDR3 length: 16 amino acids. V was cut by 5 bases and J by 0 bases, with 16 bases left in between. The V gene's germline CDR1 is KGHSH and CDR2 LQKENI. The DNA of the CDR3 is TGTGCCAGCTCAACCTCCGGGGGTGAGTTGAACACTGAAGCTTTCTTT. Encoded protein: CASSTSGGELNTEAFF.

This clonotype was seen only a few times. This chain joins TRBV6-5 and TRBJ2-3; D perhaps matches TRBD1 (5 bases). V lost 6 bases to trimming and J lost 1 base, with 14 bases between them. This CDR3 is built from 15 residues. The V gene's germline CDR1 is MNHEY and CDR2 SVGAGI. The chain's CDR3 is CASSDVFRGTDTQYF. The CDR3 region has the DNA TGTGCCAGCAGCGACGTATTCAGGGGCACAGATACGCAGTATTTT.

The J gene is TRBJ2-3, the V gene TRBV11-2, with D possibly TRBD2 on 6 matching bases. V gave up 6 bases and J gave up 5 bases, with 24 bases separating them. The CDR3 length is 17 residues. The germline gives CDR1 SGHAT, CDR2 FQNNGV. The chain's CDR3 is CASSYTGGLGWEDTQYF. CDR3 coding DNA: TGTGCCAGCAGTTATACCGGAGGGCTAGGGTGGGAAGATACGCAGTATTTT.

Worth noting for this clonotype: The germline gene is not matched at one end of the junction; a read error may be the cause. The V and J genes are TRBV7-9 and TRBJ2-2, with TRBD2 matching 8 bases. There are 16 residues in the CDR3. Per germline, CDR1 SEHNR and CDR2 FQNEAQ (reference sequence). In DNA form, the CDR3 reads TGTGCCGGCAGCTCCCCCGGGGGGGTGAACACCGGGGAGCTGTTTTTT. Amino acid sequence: CAGSSPGGVNTGELFF.

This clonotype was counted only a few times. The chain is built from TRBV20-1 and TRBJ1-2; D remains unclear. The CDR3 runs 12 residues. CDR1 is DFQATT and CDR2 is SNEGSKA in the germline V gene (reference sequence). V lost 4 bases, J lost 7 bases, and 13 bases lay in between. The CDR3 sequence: CSAKPEVIGYTF. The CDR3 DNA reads TGCAGTGCTAAGCCCGAGGTTATTGGCTACACCTTC.

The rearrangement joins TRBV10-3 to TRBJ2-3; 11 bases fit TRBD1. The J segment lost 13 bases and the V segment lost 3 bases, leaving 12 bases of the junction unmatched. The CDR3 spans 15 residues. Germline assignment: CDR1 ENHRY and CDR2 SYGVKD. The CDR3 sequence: CAISDAGRTGGLEYF. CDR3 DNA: TGTGCCATCAGTGATGCCGGCCGGACAGGGGGCTTGGAGTATTTT.

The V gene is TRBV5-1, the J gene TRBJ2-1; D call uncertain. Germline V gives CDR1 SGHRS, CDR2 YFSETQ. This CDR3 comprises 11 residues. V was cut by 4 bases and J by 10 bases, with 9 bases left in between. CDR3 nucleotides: TGCGCCAGCAGCCCTTCCCAGGAGCAGTTCTTC. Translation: CASSPSQEQFF. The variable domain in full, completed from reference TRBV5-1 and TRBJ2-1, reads KAGVTQTPRYLIKTRGQQVTLSCSPISGHRSVSWYQQTPGQGLQFLFEYFSETQRNKGNFPGRFSGRQFSNSRSEMNVSTLELGDSALYLCASSPSQEQFFGPGTRLTVL.

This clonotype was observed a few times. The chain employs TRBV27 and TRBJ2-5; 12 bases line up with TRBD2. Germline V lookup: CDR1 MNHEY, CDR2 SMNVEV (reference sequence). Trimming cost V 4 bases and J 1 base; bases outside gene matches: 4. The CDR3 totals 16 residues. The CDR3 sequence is CASSSGTSGLQETQYF. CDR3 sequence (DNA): TGTGCCAGCAGTTCCGGGACTAGCGGGCTCCAAGAGACCCAGTACTTC.

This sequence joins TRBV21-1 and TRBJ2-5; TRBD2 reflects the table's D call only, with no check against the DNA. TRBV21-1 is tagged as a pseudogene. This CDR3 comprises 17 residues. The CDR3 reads CASSKSAEREYQETQYF. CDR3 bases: TGTGCCAGCAGCAAATCCGCTGAGCGGGAATACCAAGAGACCCAGTACTTC.

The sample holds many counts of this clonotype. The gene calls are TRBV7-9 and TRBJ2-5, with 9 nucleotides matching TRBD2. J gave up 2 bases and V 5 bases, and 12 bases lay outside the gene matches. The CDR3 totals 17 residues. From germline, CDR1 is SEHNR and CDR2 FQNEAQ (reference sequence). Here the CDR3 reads CASSPGLAWRVQETQYF. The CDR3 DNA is TGTGCCAGCAGCCCTGGACTAGCGTGGAGGGTACAAGAGACCCAGTACTTC.

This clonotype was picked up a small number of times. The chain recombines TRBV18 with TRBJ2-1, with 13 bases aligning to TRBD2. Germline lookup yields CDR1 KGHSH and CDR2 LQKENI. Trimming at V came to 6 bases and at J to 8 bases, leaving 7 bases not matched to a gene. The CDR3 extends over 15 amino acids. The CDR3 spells CASSRTSGSSDEQFF. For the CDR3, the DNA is TGTGCCAGCTCTCGGACTAGCGGGAGTTCGGATGAGCAGTTCTTC.

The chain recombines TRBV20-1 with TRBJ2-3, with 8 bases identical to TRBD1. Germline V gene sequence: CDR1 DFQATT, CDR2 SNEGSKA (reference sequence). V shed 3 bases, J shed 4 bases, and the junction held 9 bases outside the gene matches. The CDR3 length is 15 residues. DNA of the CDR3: TGCAGTGCTAGCAGGACAGGGCTTAGGGCAGATACGCAGTATTTT. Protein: CSASRTGLRADTQYF.